Sequencing of this T cell receptor (beta chain) was carried out in a study of blood T cell repertoires in COVID-19. As for the study in general: Specimens from acute and convalescent COVID-19 originated in the United States, Italy and Spain. PBMCs, B-cell-depleted T cells, or T cells provided the cDNA or gDNA that made up the material.

TCRdb's copy holds only in-frame clones and misses some; the assay was immunoSEQ multiplex PCR. The profile covers over 100,000 clones, with just under 90% appearing a single time and 1.1% taken by the ten largest. Trimming removed 0 bases from V and 4 bases from J; junction bases left unmatched: 13. This CDR3 has 18 amino acids. Germline assignment: CDR1 MGHRA and CDR2 YSYEKL. This clone was found once. The sample consisted of peripheral blood. The rearrangement links TRBV4-1 to TRBJ1-2; TRBD1 matches 8 bases. The sequence was obtained from a human donor in a cohort sampled during active COVID-19. CDR3 bases: TGCGCCAGCAGCCAAGATATGCCGCGACAGGGGCGGTCCTATGGCTACACCTTC. Amino acid sequence: CASSQDMPRQGRSYGYTF.